This record looks at one T cell receptor (beta chain) sequence and its context. These data originate in a study of blood T cell repertoires in COVID-19. Study details: Samples of COVID-19 (acute and convalescent) were obtained from the United States, Italy and Spain. PBMCs, B-cell-depleted T cells, or T cells provided the cDNA or gDNA that made up the material.

Some clones are missing from TCRdb's copy, which holds only in-frame ones; the method was immunoSEQ multiplex PCR. This sample has 65,000 to 75,000 clones, with roughly 80% found just once. The CDR3 totals 12 residues. Germline V gene lookup returns CDR1 SQVTM and CDR2 ANQGSEA. V shed 3 bases and J shed 1 base, with 6 bases lying between them. The receptor was derived from a woman of 80 years or more with acute or convalescent COVID-19. This chain uses TRBV29-1 with TRBJ1-1; D possibly corresponds to TRBD1 (6 bases). The sequencing input was peripheral blood. The CDR3 nucleotides read TGCAGCGTTGACAGGGGGAACACTGAAGCTTTCTTT. This codes for CSVDRGNTEAFF.